What follows describes a single T cell receptor beta chain. The J segment lost 3 bases and the V segment lost 4 bases, leaving 0 bases of the junction unmatched. This CDR3 contains 15 residues. CDR1 SGHDN and CDR2 FVKESK come from the germline V gene. The data are from a study of cytomegalovirus exposure and HLA in healthy donors. Primers included in the PCR were 60 Vbeta and 13 Jbeta primers. Only in-frame clones appear in the TCRdb table, and some are missing; sequencing was by immunoSEQ multiplex PCR. The data hold about 130,000 clones, with 80% observed a single time. This receptor was taken from a female donor in good health and CMV-seronegative. J is TRBJ2-3 and V is TRBV14; TRBD2 matches at 14 bases. Sequencing was performed on PBMCs. The CDR3 nucleotides are TGTGCCAGCAGCCGGACTAGCGGGAGGACAGATACGCAGTATTTT. Amino acids: CASSRTSGRTDTQYF.